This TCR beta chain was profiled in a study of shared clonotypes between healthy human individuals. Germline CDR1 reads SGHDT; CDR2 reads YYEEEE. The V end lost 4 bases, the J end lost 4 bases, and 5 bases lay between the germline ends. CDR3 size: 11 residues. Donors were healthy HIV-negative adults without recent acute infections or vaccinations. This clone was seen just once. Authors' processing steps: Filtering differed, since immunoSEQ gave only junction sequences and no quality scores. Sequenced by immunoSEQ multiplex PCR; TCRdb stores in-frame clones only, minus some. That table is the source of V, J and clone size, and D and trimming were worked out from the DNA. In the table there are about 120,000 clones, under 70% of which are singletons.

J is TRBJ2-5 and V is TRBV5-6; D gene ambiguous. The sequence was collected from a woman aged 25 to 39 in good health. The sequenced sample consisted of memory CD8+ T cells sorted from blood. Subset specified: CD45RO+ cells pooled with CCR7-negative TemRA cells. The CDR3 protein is CASSNLETQYF. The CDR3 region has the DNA TGTGCCAGCAGCAACCTAGAGACCCAGTACTTC.